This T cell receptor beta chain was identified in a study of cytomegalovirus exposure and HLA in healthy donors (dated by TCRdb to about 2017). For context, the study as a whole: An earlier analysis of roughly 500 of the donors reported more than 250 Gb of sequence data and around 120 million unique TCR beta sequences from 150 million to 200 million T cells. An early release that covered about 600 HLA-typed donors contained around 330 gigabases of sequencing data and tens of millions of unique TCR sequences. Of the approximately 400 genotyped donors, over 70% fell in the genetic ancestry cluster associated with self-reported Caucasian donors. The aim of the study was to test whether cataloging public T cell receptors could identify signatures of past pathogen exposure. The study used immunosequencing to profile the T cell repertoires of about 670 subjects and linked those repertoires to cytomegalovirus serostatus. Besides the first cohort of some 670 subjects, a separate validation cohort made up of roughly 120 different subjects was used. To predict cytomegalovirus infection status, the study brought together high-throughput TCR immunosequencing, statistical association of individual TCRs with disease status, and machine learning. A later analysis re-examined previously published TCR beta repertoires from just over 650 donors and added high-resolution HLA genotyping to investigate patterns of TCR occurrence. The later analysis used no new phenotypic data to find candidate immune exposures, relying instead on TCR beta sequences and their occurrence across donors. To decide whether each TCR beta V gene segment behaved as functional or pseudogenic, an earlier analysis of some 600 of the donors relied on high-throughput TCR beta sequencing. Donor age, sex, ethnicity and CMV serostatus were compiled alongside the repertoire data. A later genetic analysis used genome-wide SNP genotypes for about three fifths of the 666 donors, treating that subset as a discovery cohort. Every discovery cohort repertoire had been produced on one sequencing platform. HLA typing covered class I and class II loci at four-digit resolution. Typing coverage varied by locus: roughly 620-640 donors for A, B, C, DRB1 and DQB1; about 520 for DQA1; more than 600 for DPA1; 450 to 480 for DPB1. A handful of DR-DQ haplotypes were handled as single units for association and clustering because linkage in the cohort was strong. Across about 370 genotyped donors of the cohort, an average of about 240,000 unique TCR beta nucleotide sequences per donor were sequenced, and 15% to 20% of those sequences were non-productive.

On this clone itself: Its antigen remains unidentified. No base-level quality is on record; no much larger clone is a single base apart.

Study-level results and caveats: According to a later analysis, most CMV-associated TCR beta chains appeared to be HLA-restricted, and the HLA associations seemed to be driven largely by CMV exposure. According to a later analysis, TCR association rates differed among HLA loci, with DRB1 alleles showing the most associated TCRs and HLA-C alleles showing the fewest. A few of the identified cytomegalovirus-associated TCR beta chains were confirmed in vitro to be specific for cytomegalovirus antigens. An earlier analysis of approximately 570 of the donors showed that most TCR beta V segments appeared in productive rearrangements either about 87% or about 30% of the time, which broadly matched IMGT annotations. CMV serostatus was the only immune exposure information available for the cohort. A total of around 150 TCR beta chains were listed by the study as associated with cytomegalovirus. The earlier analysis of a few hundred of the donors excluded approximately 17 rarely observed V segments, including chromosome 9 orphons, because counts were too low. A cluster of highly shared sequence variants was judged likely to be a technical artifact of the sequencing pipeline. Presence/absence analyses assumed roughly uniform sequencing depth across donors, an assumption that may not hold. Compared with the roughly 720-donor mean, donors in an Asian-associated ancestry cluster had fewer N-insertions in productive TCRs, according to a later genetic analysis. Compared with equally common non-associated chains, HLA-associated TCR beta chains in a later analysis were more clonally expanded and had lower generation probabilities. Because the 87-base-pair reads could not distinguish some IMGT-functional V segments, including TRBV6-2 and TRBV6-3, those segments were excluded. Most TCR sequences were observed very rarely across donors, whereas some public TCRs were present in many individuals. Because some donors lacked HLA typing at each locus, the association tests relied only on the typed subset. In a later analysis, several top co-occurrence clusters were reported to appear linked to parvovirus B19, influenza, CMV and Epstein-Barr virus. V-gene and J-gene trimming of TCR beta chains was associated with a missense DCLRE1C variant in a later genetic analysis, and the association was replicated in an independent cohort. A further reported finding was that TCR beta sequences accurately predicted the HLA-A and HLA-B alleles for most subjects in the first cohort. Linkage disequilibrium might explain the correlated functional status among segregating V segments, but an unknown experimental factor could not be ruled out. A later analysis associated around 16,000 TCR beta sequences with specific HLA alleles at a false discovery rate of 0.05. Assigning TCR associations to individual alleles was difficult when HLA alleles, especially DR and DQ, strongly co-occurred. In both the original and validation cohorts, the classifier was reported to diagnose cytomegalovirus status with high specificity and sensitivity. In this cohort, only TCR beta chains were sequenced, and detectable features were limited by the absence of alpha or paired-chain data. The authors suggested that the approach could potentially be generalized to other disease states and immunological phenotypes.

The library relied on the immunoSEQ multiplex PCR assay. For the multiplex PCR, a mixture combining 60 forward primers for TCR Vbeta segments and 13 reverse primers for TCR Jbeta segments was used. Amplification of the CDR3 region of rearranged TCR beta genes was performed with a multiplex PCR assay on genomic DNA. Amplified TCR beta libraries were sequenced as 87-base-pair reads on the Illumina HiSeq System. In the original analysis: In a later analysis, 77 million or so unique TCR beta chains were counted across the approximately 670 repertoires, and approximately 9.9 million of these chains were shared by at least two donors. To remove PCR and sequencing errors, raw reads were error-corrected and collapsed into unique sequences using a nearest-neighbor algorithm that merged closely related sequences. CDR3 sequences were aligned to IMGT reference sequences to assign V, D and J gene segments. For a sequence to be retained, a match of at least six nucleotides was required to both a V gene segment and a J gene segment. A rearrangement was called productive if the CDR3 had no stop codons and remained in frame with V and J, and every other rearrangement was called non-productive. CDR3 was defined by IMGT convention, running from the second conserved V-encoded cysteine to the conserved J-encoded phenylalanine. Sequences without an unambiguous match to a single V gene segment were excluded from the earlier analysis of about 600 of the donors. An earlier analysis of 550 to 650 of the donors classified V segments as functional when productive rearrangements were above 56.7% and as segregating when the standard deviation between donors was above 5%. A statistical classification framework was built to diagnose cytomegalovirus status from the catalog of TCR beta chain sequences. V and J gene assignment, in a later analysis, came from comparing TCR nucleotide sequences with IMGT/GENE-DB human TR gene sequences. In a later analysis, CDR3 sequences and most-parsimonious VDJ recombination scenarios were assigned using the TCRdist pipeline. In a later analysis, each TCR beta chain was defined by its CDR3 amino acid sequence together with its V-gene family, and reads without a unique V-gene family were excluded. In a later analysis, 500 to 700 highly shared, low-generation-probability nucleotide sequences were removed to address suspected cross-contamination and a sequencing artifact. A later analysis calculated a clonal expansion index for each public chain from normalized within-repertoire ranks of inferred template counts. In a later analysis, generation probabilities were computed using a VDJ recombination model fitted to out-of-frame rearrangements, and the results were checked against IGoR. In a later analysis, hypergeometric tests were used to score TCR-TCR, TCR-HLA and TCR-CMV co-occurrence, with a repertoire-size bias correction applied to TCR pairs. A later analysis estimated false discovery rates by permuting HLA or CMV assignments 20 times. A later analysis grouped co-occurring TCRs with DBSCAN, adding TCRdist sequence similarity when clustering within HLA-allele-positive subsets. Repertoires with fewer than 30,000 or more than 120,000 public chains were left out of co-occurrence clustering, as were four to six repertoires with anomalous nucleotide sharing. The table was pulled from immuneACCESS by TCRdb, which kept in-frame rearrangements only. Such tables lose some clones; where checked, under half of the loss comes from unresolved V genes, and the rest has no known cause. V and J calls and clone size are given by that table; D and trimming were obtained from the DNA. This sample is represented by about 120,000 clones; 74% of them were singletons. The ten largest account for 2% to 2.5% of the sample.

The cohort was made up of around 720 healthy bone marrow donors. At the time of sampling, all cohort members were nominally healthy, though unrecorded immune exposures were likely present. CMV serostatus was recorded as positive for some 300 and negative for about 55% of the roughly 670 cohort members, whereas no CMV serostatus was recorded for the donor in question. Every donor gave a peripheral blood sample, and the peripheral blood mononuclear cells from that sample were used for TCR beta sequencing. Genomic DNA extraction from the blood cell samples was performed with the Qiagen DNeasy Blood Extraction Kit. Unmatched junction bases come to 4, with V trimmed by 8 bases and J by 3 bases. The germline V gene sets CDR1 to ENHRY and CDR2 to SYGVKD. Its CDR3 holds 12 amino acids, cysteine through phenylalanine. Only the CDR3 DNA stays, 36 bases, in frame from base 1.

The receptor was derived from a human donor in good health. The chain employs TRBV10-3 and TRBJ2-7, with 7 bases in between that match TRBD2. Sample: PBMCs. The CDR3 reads CAIGDYDYEQYF. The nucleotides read TGTGCCATCGGGGACTATGACTACGAGCAGTACTTC.